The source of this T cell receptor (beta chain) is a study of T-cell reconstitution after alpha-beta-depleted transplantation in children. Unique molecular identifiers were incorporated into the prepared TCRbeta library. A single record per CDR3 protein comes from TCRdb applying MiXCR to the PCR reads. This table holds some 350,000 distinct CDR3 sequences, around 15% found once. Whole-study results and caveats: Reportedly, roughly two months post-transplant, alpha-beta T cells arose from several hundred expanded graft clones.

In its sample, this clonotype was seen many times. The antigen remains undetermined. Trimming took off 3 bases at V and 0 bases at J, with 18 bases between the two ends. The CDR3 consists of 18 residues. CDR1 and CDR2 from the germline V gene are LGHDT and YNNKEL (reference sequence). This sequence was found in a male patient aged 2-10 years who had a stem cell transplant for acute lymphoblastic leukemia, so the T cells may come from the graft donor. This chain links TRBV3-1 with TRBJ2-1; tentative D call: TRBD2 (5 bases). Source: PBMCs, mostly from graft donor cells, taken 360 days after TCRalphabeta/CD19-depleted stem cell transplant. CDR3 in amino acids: CASSQVAVGGSSYNEQFF. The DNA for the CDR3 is TGTGCCAGCAGCCAGGTTGCAGTAGGAGGCAGCTCCTACAATGAGCAGTTCTTC.